This passage covers 17 T cell receptor beta chains from one sample sequenced in a study of shared clonotypes between healthy human individuals. TCRdb keeps only in-frame clones here, not all; method: immunoSEQ multiplex PCR. The table includes about 2.4 million clones, roughly 93% detected once. Sequencing was performed on naive CD4+ T cells from PBMCs. The sample's subset: CD45RA+ positively selected. These receptors were collected from a man younger than 30 in good health. Some clones in this sample may be carry-over from other donors' samples.

The chain uses TRBV2 and TRBJ2-3; 8 nucleotides match TRBD1. Trimming removed 6 bases from V and 6 bases from J; junction bases left unmatched: 17. CDR1 and CDR2 from the germline V gene are SNHLY and FYNNEI. The CDR3 has 17 residues. As DNA, the CDR3 is TGTGCCAGCAGCGGACCTCGGGACAGGTGGTACGTGGATACGCAGTATTTT. Encoded protein: CASSGPRDRWYVDTQYF.

Note on this clone: At the DNA level, this CDR3 is encoded by other sequences in the same sample as well. This rearrangement joins TRBV29-1 to TRBJ1-1; 9 positions agree with TRBD1. The CDR3 covers 12 residues. Germline V gene sequence: CDR1 SQVTM, CDR2 ANQGSEA. Trimming removed 4 bases from V and 5 bases from J; junction bases left unmatched: 2. As DNA, the CDR3 is TGCAGCGTTGCGACAGGGGGTACTGAAGCTTTCTTT. As protein: CSVATGGTEAFF.

CDR3 DNA sequence: TGTGCCAGCAGCCACGGGATAAAAGGGGACGAGCAGTACTTC. Encoded protein: CASSHGIKGDEQYF. The chain couples TRBV5-5 to TRBJ2-7; D tentatively reads TRBD1 or TRBD2 (5 bases each). Germline loops: CDR1 SGHKS, CDR2 YYEKEE (reference sequence). The CDR3 spans 14 residues. The V end lost 4 bases, the J end lost 5 bases, and 16 bases lay between the germline ends.

This clone showed up just a few times. J is TRBJ2-2 and V is TRBV9, with a tentative D call TRBD2 (5 bases). The CDR3 length is 15 residues. Germline CDR1 and CDR2: SGDLS and YYNGEE. The V end lost 0 bases, the J end lost 8 bases, and 14 bases lay between the germline ends. CDR3 loop: CASSVAVGGLGELFF. The DNA of the CDR3 is TGTGCCAGCAGCGTAGCTGTAGGAGGTCTAGGGGAGCTGTTTTTT.

The chain combines TRBV10-3 with TRBJ2-1; no clear D. This CDR3 region has 14 residues. The V and J ends lost 8 bases and 9 bases respectively, with 20 bases between them. CDR1 and CDR2 (germline): ENHRY, SYGVKD. The CDR3 DNA follows: TGTGCCATCGGGGTTCAAGGGAAGCTTGGTGAGCAGTTCTTC. Its translation is CAIGVQGKLGEQFF.

This chain connects TRBV4-3 to TRBJ2-1; 8 bases map to TRBD2. This CDR3 spans 17 amino acids. V gave up 0 bases and J gave up 7 bases; unmatched junction bases: 11. Germline CDR1 LGHNA, CDR2 YSLEER. The CDR3 DNA follows: TGCGCCAGCAGCCAAGATCCGGGGGGGGCTGTGAGAAATGAGCAGTTCTTC. This gives the protein CASSQDPGGAVRNEQFF.

This chain uses TRBV5-1 with TRBJ1-2; the match to TRBD1 covers 11 bases. V lost 4 bases, J lost 5 bases, and 16 bases stayed unmatched. This CDR3 spans 18 amino acids. Germline loops: CDR1 SGHRS, CDR2 YFSETQ. Here the CDR3 DNA reads TGCGCCAGCAGCCTACGGACAGGGGGCTCAAAATCGGGGTATGGCTACACCTTC. Translating gives CASSLRTGGSKSGYGYTF.

V gene TRBV25-1 combines with J gene TRBJ2-1; TRBD2 matches 10 bases. The CDR3 spans 15 residues. CDR1 MGHDK and CDR2 SYGVNS come from the germline V gene. V was pared by 5 bases and J by 5 bases, with 6 bases of the junction left unmatched. The CDR3 sequence is CASSRGLAVNNEQFF. The CDR3 DNA follows: TGTGCCAGCAGTCGAGGACTAGCGGTAAACAATGAGCAGTTCTTC.

The chain couples TRBV15 to TRBJ2-5; tentative D call: TRBD2 (5 bases). There are 16 residues in the CDR3. Germline CDR1 LNHNV, CDR2 YYDKDF (reference sequence). Trimming took 1 base from V and 4 from J, leaving 16 bases between them. This CDR3 is CATSRGPGNRGETQYF. CDR3 DNA sequence: TGTGCCACCAGCAGAGGTCCGGGGAACCGGGGAGAGACCCAGTACTTC.

J is TRBJ2-7 and V is TRBV28, with 9 bases identical to TRBD2. From germline, CDR1 is MDHEN and CDR2 SYDVKM. This CDR3 has 14 residues. J lost 3 bases, V lost 5 bases, and 5 bases had no gene match. This chain's CDR3 is CASSASGKVYEQYF. CDR3 DNA: TGTGCCAGCAGTGCTAGCGGGAAGGTCTACGAGCAGTACTTC.

V usage is TRBV28 and J usage is TRBJ2-7; TRBD2 might be the D (7 bases). The V gene's germline CDR1 is MDHEN and CDR2 SYDVKM. The V and J ends lost 3 bases and 5 bases respectively, with 17 bases between them. There are 15 residues in the CDR3. The chain's CDR3 is CASSLASGGGNEQYF. CDR3 DNA: TGTGCCAGCAGTTTGGCTAGCGGAGGGGGAAACGAGCAGTACTTC.

The J gene is TRBJ1-1, the V gene TRBV4-1; 12 bases match TRBD1. The CDR3 extends over 18 amino acids. Germline V CDR1 and CDR2: MGHRA, YSYEKL. V lost 4 bases and J lost 6; bases outside the gene matches: 15. Written as DNA, the CDR3 is TGCGCCAGCAGCCCTGGGGACAGGGGGCCCCCCTTGAAGGCTGAAGCTTTCTTT. Translating gives CASSPGDRGPPLKAEAFF.

The CDR3 protein is CASSTPVLTNTGELFF. The CDR3 DNA reads as TGTGCCAGCAGTACCCCGGTACTGACGAACACCGGGGAGCTGTTTTTT. The V gene is TRBV6-6, the J gene TRBJ2-2; D not resolved. CDR1 and CDR2 (germline): MNHNY, SVGAGI (reference sequence). Trimming pared 5 bases from V and 0 bases from J, leaving 13 bases between. The CDR3 runs 16 residues.

This clone was detected once. In the same sample, other DNA sequences code for this CDR3. The chain links TRBV5-1 to TRBJ2-7; TRBD1 matches 8 bases. Unmatched junction bases numbered 5, after V lost 3 bases and J lost 3 bases. This CDR3 comprises 14 residues. Per germline, CDR1 SGHRS and CDR2 YFSETQ. The CDR3 loop reads CASSSTGANYEQYF. For the CDR3, the DNA is TGCGCCAGCAGCTCGACAGGGGCCAACTACGAGCAGTACTTC.

This clone was detected only once. This rearrangement joins TRBV2 to TRBJ2-1; possibly TRBD1 for D (6 bases). The CDR3 runs to 15 residues. CDR1 is SNHLY and CDR2 is FYNNEI in the germline V gene. V lost 5 bases and J 2 bases, leaving 13 bases between the germline ends. CDR3 residues: CASSSTGDTYNEQFF. The CDR3 nucleotides read TGTGCCAGCAGTTCGACAGGAGATACCTACAATGAGCAGTTCTTC.

This clone has a single count. V gene TRBV10-3 combines with J gene TRBJ1-3; D is undetermined. V lost 1 base and J lost 0, with 4 bases in between. The CDR3 extends over 14 amino acids. Looked up from germline, CDR1 is ENHRY and CDR2 is SYGVKD. The CDR3 protein is CAISEYPSGNTIYF. The CDR3 nucleotides are TGTGCCATCAGTGAGTACCCCTCTGGAAACACCATATATTTT.

Comment on this clone: Other DNA sequences within the sample encode an identical CDR3. The chain joins TRBV9 to TRBJ1-1, with D uncertain. Trimming shortened V by 0 bases and J by 2 bases, and 5 bases separated the two germline ends. The germline CDR1 and CDR2 sequences are SGDLS and YYNGEE. The CDR3 sequence is 13 residues long. This CDR3 reads CASSVGSNTEAFF. In DNA, the CDR3 is TGTGCCAGCAGCGTAGGAAGTAACACTGAAGCTTTCTTT.